What follows are 9 T cell receptor beta chains derived from one specimen sequenced in a study of post-analysis software for immune sequencing data. The study, taken as a whole, reports: Patients had higher frequencies than controls of five TRBV segments, including TRBV5-6, TRBV5-1 and TRBV20-1.

Their cognate antigens are unknown. The library was made from cDNA and included unique molecular identifiers. TCRdb reprocessed the PCR reads via MiXCR and lists one record per CDR3 protein. The table shows about 820,000 distinct CDR3 sequences, with roughly 50% occurring only once. Specimen: blood. The source of these receptors is a girl under 18 with multiple sclerosis.

This sequence joins TRBV10-3 and TRBJ2-7; 8 nucleotides align to TRBD1. The CDR3 consists of 16 residues. The germline CDR1 and CDR2 sequences are ENHRY and SYGVKD. V trimming: 7 bases; J trimming: 2 bases; junction bases outside the gene matches: 13. The CDR3 here is CAIKESRQGRPYEQYF. CDR3 DNA sequence: TGTGCCATCAAAGAAAGCCGACAGGGGCGACCCTACGAGCAGTACTTC.

The rearrangement joins TRBV7-9 to TRBJ2-3, with 10 bases matching TRBD2. The germline V gene has CDR1 SEHNR and CDR2 FQNEAQ (reference sequence). Trimming at V came to 3 bases and at J to 1 base, leaving 7 bases not matched to a gene. CDR3 length: 17 amino acids. CDR3 DNA sequence: TGTGCCAGCAGCTTGGGAACCGGGACTAGCGGCACAGATACGCAGTATTTT. Translation gives CASSLGTGTSGTDTQYF.

The CDR3 region has the DNA TGTGCCATCAGTAGCACAGCAGCTAATTACAATGAGCAGTTCTTC. Translating it yields CAISSTAANYNEQFF. V and J are TRBV10-3 and TRBJ2-1, with no clear D. CDR1 is ENHRY and CDR2 is SYGVKD in the germline V gene. V lost 5 bases and J 4 bases, leaving 15 bases between the germline ends. The CDR3 is 15 amino acids.

This clonotype was detected a few times. The chain is built from TRBV6-6 and TRBJ1-6; D is ambiguous. Trimming removed 0 bases from V and 0 bases from J, with 9 bases in between. Looked up from germline, CDR1 is MNHNY and CDR2 is SVGAGI (reference sequence). This CDR3 is 17 amino acids long. The CDR3 loop is CASSYSIQSSYNSPLHF. The DNA of the CDR3 is TGTGCCAGCAGTTACTCGATCCAGAGCTCCTATAATTCACCCCTCCACTTT.

This clonotype was observed once. The rearrangement joins TRBV12-3 or TRBV12-4 to TRBJ2-7; D tentatively reads TRBD1 or TRBD2 (5 bases each). V shed 5 bases and J shed 1 base, with 15 bases lying between them. The CDR3 contains 15 residues. The CDR3 here is CASSPERGRSYEQYF. CDR3 DNA sequence: TGTGCCAGCAGTCCCGAGAGGGGCCGGTCCTACGAGCAGTACTTC.

This clonotype has a handful of counts. The chain links TRBV7-9 to TRBJ2-1, with 7 bases lining up with TRBD1. V trimming: 6 bases; J trimming: 8 bases; junction bases outside the gene matches: 7. In germline, CDR1 is SEHNR, CDR2 FQNEAQ (reference sequence). The CDR3 contains 13 residues. The CDR3 protein is CASRTGSRDEQFF. The CDR3 DNA reads as TGTGCCAGCAGGACAGGGAGTAGGGATGAGCAGTTCTTC.

V is TRBV4-1 and J is TRBJ1-2; possibly TRBD1 for D (5 bases). The CDR3 sequence is 14 residues long. Germline CDR1 MGHRA, CDR2 YSYEKL. Trimming pared 0 bases from V and 6 bases from J, leaving 11 bases between. CDR3 sequence: CASSQDTRTNGYTF. CDR3 DNA: TGCGCCAGCAGCCAAGATACTCGGACAAATGGCTACACCTTC.

The chain links TRBV5-1 to TRBJ2-5; 10 bases fit TRBD2. Germline CDR1 is SGHRS and CDR2 is YFSETQ. The length of the CDR3 is 16 residues. J was trimmed by 0 bases and V by 0 bases; bases with no gene match: 2. The CDR3 bases are TGCGCCAGCAGCTTGGCACTAGCGGGAAACCAAGAGACCCAGTACTTC. The encoded protein is CASSLALAGNQETQYF. Full variable domain (remainder filled in from reference TRBV5-1 and TRBJ2-5): KAGVTQTPRYLIKTRGQQVTLSCSPISGHRSVSWYQQTPGQGLQFLFEYFSETQRNKGNFPGRFSGRQFSNSRSEMNVSTLELGDSALYLCASSLALAGNQETQYFGPGTRLLVL.

This rearrangement joins TRBV30 to TRBJ1-6, with D perhaps TRBD1 (5 bases). Per germline, CDR1 GTSNPN and CDR2 SVGIG (reference sequence). V was trimmed by 0 bases and J by 9 bases, leaving 18 bases between them. The CDR3 spans 16 residues. The CDR3 DNA reads as TGTGCCTGGAGTGTATCCGACCTGGGACGGTCTTCACCCCTCCACTTT. This codes for CAWSVSDLGRSSPLHF.